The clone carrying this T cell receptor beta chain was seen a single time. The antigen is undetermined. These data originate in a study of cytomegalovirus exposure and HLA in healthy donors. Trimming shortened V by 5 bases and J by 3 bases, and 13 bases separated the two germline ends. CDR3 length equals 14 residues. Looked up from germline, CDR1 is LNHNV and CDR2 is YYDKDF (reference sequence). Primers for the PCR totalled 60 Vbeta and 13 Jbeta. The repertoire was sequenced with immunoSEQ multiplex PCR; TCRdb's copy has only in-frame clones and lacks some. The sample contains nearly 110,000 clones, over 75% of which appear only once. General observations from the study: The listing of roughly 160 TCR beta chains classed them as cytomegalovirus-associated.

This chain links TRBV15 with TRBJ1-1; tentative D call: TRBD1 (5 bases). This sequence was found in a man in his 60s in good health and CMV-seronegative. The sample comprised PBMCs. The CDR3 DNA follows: TGTGCCACCAGCGGACAACAGGTGTACACTGAAGCTTTCTTT. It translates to CATSGQQVYTEAFF.